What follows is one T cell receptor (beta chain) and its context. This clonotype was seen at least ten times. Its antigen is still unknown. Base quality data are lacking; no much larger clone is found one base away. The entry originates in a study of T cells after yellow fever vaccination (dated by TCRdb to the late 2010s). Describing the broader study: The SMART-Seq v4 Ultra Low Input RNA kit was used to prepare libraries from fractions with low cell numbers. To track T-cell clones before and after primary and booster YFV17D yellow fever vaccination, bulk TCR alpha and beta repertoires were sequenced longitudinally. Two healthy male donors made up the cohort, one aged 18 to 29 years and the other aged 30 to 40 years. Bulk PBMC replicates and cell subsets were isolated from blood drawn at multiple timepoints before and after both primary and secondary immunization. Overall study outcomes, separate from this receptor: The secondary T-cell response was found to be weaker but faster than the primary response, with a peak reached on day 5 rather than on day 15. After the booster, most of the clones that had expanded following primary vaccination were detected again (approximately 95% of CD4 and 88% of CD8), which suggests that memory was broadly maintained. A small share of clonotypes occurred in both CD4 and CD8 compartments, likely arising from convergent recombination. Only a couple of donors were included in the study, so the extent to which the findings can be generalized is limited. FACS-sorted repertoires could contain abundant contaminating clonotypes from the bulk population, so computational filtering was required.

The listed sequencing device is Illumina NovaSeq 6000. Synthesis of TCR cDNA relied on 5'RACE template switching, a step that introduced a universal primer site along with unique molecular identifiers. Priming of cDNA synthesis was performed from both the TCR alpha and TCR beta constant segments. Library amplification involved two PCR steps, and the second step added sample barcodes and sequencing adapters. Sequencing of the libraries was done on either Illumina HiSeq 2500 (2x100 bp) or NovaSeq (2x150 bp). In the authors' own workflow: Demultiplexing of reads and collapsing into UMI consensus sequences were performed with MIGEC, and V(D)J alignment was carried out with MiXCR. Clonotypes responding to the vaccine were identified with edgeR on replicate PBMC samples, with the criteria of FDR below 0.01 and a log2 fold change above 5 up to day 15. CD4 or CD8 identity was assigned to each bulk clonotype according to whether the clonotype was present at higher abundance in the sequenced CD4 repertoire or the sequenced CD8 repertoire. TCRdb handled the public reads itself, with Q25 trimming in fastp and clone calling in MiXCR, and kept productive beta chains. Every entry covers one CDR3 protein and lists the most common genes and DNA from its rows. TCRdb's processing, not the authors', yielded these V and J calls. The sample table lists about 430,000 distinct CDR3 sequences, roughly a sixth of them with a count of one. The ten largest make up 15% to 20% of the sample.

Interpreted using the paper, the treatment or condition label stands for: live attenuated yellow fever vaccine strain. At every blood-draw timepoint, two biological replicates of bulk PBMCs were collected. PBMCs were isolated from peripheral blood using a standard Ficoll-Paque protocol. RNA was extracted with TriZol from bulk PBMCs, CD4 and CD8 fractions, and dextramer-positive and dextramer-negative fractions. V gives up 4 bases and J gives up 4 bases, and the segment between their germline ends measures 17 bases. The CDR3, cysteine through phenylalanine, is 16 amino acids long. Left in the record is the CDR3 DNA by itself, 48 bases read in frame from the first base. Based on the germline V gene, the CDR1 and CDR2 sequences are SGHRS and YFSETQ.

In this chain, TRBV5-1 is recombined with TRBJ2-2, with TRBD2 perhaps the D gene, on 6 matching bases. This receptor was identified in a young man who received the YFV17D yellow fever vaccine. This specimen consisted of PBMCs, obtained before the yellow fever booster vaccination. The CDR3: CASSLDPSDGTGELFF. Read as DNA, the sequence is TGCGCCAGCAGCCTAGACCCTAGCGATGGCACCGGGGAGCTGTTTTTT.